The source of this T cell receptor (beta chain) is a study of shared clonotypes between healthy human individuals. Donors had no recently reported acute infections or vaccinations and were HIV-negative. Germline CDR1 MNHNS, CDR2 SASEGT. This CDR3 spans 14 amino acids. The V end lost 6 bases, the J end lost 2 bases, and 14 bases lay between the germline ends. General study results and limits: Relative to memory subsets, naive subsets generally showed larger estimated richness.

Points on this clone: The antigen is not known.

Per sorted-subset replicate PCR, input was roughly 220 ng DNA, representing around 28,000 T cell genomes. Some clones are missing from TCRdb's copy, which holds only in-frame ones; the method was immunoSEQ multiplex PCR. This table has fewer than 400,000 clones, roughly 70% appearing once. This sequence joins TRBV6-1 and TRBJ2-7; D remains unclear. This clonotype was sampled from a young man in good health. Specimen: memory CD4+ T cells sorted from blood. Subset specified: CD45RA-negative fraction. The CDR3 protein is CASSRSELAYEQYF. The CDR3 region has the DNA TGTGCCAGCAGCCGAAGCGAATTGGCCTACGAGCAGTACTTC.